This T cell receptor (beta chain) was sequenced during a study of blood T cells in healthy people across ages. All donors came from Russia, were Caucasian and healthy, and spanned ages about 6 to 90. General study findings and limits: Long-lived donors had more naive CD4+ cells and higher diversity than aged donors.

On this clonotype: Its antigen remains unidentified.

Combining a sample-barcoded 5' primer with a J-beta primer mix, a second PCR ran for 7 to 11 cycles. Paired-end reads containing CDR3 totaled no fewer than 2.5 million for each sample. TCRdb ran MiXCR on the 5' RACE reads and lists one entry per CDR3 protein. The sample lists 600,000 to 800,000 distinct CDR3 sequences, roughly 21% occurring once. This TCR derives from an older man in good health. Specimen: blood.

Here the CDR3 reads CASSGEGGGEKLFF. DNA for the CDR3: TGTGCCAGCAGCGGAGAGGGTGGGGGTGAAAAACTGTTTTTT. The rearrangement links TRBV2 to TRBJ1-4; D may be TRBD1 (5 bases). The V end lost 6 bases, the J end lost 7 bases, and 15 bases lay between the germline ends. The CDR3 covers 14 residues. Germline CDR1 is SNHLY and CDR2 is FYNNEI.